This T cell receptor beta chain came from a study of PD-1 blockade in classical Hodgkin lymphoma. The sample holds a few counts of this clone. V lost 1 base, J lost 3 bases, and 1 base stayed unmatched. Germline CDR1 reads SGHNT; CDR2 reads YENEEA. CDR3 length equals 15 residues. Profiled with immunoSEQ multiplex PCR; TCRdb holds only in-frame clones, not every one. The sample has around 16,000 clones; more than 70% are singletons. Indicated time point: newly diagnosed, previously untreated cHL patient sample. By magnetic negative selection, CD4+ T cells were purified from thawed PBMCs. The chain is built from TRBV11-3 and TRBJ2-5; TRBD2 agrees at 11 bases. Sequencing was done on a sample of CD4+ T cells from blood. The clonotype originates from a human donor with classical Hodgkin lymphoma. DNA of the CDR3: TGTGCCAGCAGCTTAGGACTAGCGGGGAAAGAGACCCAGTACTTC. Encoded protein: CASSLGLAGKETQYF.